The present T cell receptor (beta chain) was sequenced within a study of blood T cell repertoires in COVID-19. Study summary: Italy, Spain and the United States were the sources of the convalescent and acute COVID-19 samples. T cells, B-cell-depleted T cells, or PBMCs supplied cDNA or gDNA.

In the original processing: The assay estimated nucleated cells by amplifying reference gene primers. Profiling relied on immunoSEQ multiplex PCR, and the TCRdb table lists in-frame clones only, not all of them. D and trimming come from the DNA, and the V and J calls and clone size come from that table. The top ten hold under 6.5% of the sample, which has 110,000 to 150,000 clones, around 84% seen once. Germline assignment: CDR1 SQVTM and CDR2 ANQGSEA. The CDR3 runs to 12 residues. The V gene lost 4 bases and the J gene lost 0 bases, with 7 bases spanning the gap. Sequenced input: peripheral blood. The clonotype was recovered from a human donor in a cohort sampled during active COVID-19. J is TRBJ2-7 and V is TRBV29-1, with unresolved D. DNA of the CDR3: TGCAGCGTTGCGGTCGCCTCCTACGAGCAGTACTTC. Protein sequence: CSVAVASYEQYF.